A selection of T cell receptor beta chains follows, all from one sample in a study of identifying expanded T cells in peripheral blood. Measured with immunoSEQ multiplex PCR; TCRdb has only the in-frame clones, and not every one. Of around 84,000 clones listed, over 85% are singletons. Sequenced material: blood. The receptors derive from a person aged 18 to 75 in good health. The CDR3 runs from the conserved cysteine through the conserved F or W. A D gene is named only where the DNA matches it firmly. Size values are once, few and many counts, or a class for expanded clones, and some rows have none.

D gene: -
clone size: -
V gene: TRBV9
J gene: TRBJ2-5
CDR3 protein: CASSVSQGEETQYF
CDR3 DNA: TGTGCCAGCAGCGTATCCCAGGGTGAAGAGACCCAGTACTTC

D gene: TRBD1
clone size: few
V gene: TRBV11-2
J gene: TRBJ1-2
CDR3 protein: CASSLEPTGNYGYTF
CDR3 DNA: TGTGCCAGCAGCTTAGAACCGACAGGGAACTATGGCTACACCTTC

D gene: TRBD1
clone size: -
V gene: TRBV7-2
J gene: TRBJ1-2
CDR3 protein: CASSSWGQLNYGYTF
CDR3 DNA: TGTGCCAGCAGCTCGTGGGGACAGCTTAACTATGGCTACACCTTC

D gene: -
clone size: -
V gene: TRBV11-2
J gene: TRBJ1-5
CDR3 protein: CASSGTPNQPQHF
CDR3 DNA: TGTGCCAGCAGCGGGACCCCGAATCAGCCCCAGCATTTT

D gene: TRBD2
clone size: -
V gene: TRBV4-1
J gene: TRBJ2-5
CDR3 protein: CASSPTSGGMRETQYF
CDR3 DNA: TGCGCCAGCAGCCCCACTAGCGGGGGTATGAGGGAGACCCAGTACTTC

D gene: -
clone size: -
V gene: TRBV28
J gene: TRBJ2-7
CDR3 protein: CASRDYEQYF
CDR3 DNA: TGTGCCAGCAGAGACTACGAGCAGTACTTC

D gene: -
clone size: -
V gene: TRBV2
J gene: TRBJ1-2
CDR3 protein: CASRLKPYGYTF
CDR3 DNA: TGTGCCAGCAGGCTCAAGCCTTATGGCTACACCTTC

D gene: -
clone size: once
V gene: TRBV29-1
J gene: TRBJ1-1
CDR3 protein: CSVANWGNTEAFF
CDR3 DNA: TGCAGCGTTGCGAATTGGGGCAACACTGAAGCTTTCTTT

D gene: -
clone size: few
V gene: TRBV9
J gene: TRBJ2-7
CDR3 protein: CASSAGHEGEQYF
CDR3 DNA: TGTGCCAGCAGCGCAGGACACGAGGGCGAGCAGTACTTC

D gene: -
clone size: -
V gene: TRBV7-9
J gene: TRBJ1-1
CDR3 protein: CASSSREGRLNTEAFF
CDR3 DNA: TGTGCCAGCAGCTCCCGGGAGGGGCGCCTGAACACTGAAGCTTTCTTT

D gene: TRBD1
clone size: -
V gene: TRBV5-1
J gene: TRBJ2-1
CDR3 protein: CASSSRDRAHNEQFF
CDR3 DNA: TGCGCCAGCAGCAGTAGAGACAGGGCCCACAATGAGCAGTTCTTC

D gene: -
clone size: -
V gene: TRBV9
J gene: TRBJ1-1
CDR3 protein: CASSVEQGGVMNTEAFF
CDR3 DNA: TGTGCCAGCAGCGTAGAACAGGGTGGGGTGATGAACACTGAAGCTTTCTTT

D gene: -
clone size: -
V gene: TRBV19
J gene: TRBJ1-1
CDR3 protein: CASSIAPTTLNTEAFF
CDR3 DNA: TGTGCCAGTAGTATAGCCCCAACAACCCTGAACACTGAAGCTTTCTTT

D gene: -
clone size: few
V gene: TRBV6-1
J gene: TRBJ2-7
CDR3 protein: CASSVTKYEQYF
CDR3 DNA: TGTGCCAGCAGTGTTACCAAATACGAGCAGTACTTC

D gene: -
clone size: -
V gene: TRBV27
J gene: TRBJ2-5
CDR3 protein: CASSLRSGAQETQYF
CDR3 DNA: TGTGCCAGCAGTTTAAGGTCGGGGGCCCAAGAGACCCAGTACTTC

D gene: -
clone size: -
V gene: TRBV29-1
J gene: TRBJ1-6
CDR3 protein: CSVGSGGNSPLHF
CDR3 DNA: TGCAGCGTTGGGTCAGGAGGTAATTCACCCCTCCACTTT

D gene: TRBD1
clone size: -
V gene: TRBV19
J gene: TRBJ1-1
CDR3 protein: CASSPLGTGDPNTEAFF
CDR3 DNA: TGTGCCAGTAGTCCCCTAGGGACAGGGGACCCTAACACTGAAGCTTTCTTT

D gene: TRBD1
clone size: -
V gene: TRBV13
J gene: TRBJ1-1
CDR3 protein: CASSLVFVGDRGVEAFF
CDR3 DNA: TGTGCCAGCAGCCTAGTGTTCGTGGGGGACAGGGGCGTCGAAGCTTTCTTT

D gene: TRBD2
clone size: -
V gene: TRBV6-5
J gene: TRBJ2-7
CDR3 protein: CASSPRGAGRDEQYF
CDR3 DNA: TGTGCCAGCAGTCCCCGTGGAGCCGGGAGGGATGAGCAGTACTTC

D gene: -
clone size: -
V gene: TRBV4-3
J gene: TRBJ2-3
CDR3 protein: CASSQERAGADTQYF
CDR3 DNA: TGCGCCAGCAGCCAAGAACGGGCAGGGGCAGATACGCAGTATTTT

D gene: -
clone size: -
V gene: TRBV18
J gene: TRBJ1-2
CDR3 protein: CASSPSLTNYGYTF
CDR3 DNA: TGTGCCAGCTCACCGTCCCTAACGAACTATGGCTACACCTTC

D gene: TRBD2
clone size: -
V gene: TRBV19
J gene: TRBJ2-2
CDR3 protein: CASTSGNTGELFF
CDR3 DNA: TGTGCCTCCACTAGCGGGAACACCGGGGAGCTGTTTTTT